The 5 T cell receptor beta chains in this list originate from one sample, sequenced in a study of T cell repertoires in cytomegalovirus infection. Each CDR3 protein is one row after TCRdb ran MiXCR on the reads. In the table there are about 130,000 distinct CDR3 sequences, around 30% of which are singletons. The antigens of these receptors remain unknown. Sequenced here: CD8+ T cells from cultured PBMCs, sampled from culture after CMV antigen stimulation. The receptors here all came from a human donor in good health (CMV status not recorded). Some clones in this sample may be carry-over from other donors' samples.

There are a few counts of this clonotype. V gene TRBV6-1 combines with J gene TRBJ1-5; the D is unclear. The CDR3 has 17 amino acids. V lost 3 bases and J lost 2, with 17 bases in between. Germline assignment: CDR1 MNHNS and CDR2 SASEGT. CDR3 loop: CASSDRGRYLGNQPQHF. In DNA, the CDR3 is TGTGCCAGCAGTGATCGGGGTAGATATCTCGGCAATCAGCCCCAGCATTTT.

This clonotype was picked up a small number of times. The genes are TRBV4-1 and TRBJ2-2, with D maybe TRBD2 (6 bases). The CDR3 runs 18 residues. Germline-derived CDR1 and CDR2 are MGHRA and YSYEKL. V was pared by 1 base and J by 2 bases, with 17 bases between. CDR3 sequence reads: CASSQVFVQGGNTGELFF. CDR3 in DNA: TGCGCCAGCAGCCAAGTTTTTGTGCAGGGAGGTAACACCGGGGAGCTGTTTTTT.

This clonotype showed up just a few times. The genes are TRBV10-3 and TRBJ2-5; D remains unclear. The germline V gene encodes CDR1 ENHRY and CDR2 SYGVKD. The length of the CDR3 is 13 residues. Between the trimmed V and J ends, which lost 4 bases and 0 bases, there was a span of 6 bases. The CDR3 sequence: CAISAYNQETQYF. DNA for the CDR3: TGTGCCATCAGTGCCTACAACCAAGAGACCCAGTACTTC.

There are a few counts of this clonotype. The V gene is TRBV7-8, the J gene TRBJ2-6; D unresolved. Germline lookup yields CDR1 SGHVS and CDR2 FQNEAQ. CDR3 size: 16 residues. Between the trimmed V and J ends, which lost 1 base and 3 bases, there was a span of 10 bases. The CDR3 protein is CASSLGRYIGANVLTF. The CDR3 DNA is TGTGCCAGCAGCTTAGGACGGTACATTGGGGCCAACGTCCTGACTTTC.

This chain links TRBV2 with TRBJ2-5; 9 bases line up with TRBD2. V lost 4 bases, J lost 4 bases, and 7 bases stayed unmatched. Germline V gene lookup returns CDR1 SNHLY and CDR2 FYNNEI. The CDR3 loop spans 15 amino acids. The CDR3 DNA is TGTGCCAGCAGTGGGACTAGCGACGGGGGAGAGACCCAGTACTTC. It specifies CASSGTSDGGETQYF.